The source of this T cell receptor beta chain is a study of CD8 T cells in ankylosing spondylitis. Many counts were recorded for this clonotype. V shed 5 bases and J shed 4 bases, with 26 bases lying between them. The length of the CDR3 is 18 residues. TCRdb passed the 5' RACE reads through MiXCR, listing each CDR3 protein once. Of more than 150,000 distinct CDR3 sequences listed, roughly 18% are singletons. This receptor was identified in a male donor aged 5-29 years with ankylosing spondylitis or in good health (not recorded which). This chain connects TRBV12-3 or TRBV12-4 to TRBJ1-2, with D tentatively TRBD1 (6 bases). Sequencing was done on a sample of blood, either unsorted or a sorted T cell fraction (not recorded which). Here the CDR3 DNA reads TGTGCCAGCAGTCGTGCCCCGATCGGGGGGGCGCAGATCTATGGCTACACCTTC. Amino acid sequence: CASSRAPIGGAQIYGYTF.